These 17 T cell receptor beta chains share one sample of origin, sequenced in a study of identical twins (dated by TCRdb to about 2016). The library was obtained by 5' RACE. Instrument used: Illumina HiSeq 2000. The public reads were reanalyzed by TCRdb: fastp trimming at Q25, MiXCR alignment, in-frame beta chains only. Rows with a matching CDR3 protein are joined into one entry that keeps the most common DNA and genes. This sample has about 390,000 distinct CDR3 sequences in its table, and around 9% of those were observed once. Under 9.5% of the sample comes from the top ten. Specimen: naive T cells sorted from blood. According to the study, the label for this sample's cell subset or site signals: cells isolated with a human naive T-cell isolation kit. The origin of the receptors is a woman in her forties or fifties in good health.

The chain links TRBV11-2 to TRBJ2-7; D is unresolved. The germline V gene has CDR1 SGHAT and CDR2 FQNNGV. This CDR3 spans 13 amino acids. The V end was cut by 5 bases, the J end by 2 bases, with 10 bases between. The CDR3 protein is CASSISVTYEQYV. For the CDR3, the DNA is TGTGCCAGCAGCATCTCGGTAACCTACGAGCAGTACGTC.

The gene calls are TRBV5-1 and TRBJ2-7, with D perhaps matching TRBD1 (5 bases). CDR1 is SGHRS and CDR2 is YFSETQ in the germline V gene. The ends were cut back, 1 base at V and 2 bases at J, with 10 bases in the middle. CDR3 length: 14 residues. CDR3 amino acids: CASSLLDTTYEQYF. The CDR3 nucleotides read TGCGCCAGCAGCTTGCTGGACACAACCTACGAGCAGTACTTC.

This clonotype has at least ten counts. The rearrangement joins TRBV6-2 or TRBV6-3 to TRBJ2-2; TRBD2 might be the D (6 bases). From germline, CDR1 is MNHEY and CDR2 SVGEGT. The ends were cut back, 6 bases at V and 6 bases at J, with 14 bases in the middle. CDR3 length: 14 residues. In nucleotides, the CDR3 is TGTGCCAGCAGCAGAACGGGAGTTGCCGGGGAGCTGTTTTTT. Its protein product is CASSRTGVAGELFF.

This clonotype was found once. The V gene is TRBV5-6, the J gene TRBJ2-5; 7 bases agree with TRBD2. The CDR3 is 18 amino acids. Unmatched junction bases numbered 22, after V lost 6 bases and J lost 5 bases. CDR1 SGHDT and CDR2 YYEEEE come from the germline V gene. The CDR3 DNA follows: TGTGCCAGCAACGGGCGTCGAGAAGCGGGAAGGGCGCGGGAGACCCAGTACTTC. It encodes CASNGRREAGRARETQYF.

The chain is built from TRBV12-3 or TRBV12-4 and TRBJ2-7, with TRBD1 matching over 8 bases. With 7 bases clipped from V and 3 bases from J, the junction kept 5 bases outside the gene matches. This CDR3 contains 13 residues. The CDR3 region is CASTWTGSYEQYF. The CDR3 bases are TGTGCCAGCACGTGGACAGGGAGCTACGAGCAGTACTTC.

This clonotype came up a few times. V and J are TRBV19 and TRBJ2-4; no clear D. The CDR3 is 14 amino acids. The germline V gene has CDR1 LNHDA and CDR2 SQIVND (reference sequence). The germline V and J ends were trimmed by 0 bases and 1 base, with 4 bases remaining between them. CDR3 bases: TGTGCCAGTAGTATAGATGGCGCCAAAAACATTCAGTACTTC. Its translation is CASSIDGAKNIQYF.

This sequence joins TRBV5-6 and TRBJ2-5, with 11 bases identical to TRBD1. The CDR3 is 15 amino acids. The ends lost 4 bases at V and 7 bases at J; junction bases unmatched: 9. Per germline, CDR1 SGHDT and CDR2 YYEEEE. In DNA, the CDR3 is TGTGCCAGCAGCACTGGGACAGGGGGGGTCGGGACCCAGTACTTC. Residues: CASSTGTGGVGTQYF.

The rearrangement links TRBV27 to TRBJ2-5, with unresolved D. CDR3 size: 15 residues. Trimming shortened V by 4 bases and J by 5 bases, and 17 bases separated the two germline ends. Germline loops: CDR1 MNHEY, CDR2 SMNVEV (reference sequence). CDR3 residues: CASSSGTAQWETQYF. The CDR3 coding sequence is TGTGCCAGCAGTTCCGGCACAGCCCAATGGGAGACCCAGTACTTC.

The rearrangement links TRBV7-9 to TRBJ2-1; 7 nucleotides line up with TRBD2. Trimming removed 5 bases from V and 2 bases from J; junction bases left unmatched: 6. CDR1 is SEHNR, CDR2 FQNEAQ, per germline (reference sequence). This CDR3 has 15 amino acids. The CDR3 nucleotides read TGTGCCAGCAGCCTTAGCGGGCCACCCTACAATGAGCAGTTCTTC. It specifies CASSLSGPPYNEQFF.

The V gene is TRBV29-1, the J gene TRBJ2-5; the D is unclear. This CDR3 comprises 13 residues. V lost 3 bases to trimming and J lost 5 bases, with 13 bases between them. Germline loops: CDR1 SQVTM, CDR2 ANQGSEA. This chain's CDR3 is CSVEKDVGETQYF. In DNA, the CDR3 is TGCAGCGTTGAGAAGGACGTGGGGGAGACCCAGTACTTC.

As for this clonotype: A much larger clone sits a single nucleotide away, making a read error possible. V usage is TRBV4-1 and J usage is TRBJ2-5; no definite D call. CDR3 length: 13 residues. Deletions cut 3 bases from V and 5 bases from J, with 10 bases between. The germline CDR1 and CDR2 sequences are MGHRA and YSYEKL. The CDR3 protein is CASSQNMEETQYF. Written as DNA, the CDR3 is TGCGCCAGCAGCCAGAACATGGAGGAGACCCAGTACTTC.

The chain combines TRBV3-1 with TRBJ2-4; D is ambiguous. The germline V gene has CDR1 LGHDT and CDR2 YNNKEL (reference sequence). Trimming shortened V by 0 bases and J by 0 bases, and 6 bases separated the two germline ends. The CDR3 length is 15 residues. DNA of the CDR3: TGTGCCAGCAGCCAAGAAAGGATAGCCAAAAACATTCAGTACTTC. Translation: CASSQERIAKNIQYF.

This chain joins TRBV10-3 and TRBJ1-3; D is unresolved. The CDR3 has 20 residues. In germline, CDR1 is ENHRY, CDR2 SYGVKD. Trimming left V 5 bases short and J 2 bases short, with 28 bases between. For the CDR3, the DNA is TGTGCCATCAGTCAATTCCCCCCGTCCATCCGGAGGACCGCTGGAAACACCATATATTTT. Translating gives CAISQFPPSIRRTAGNTIYF.

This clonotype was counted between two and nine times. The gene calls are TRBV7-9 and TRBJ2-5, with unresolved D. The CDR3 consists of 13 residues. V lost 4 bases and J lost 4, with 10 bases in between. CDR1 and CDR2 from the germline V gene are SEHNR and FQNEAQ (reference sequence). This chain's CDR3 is CASSSTEVETQYF. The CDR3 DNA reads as TGTGCCAGCAGCTCTACAGAAGTAGAGACCCAGTACTTC. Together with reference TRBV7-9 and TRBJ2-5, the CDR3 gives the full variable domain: DTGVSQNPRHKITKRGQNVTFRCDPISEHNRLYWYRQTLGQGPEFLTYFQNEAQLEKSRLLSDRFSAERPKGSFSTLEIQRTEQGDSAMYLCASSSTEVETQYFGPGTRLLVL.

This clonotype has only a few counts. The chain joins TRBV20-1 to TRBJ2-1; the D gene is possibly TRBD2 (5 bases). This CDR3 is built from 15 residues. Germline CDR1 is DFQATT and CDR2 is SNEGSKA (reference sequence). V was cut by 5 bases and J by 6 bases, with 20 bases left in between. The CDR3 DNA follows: TGCAGTGCTGGAGGCAACCATAAAGGTCGCAATGAGCAGTTCTTC. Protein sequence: CSAGGNHKGRNEQFF.

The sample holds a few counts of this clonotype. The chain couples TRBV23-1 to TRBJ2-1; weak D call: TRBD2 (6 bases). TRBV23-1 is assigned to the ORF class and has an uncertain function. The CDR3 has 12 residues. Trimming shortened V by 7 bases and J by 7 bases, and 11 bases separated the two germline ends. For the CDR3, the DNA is TGCGCCAGCATTCATGGGAGGAATGAGCAGTTCTTC. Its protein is CASIHGRNEQFF.

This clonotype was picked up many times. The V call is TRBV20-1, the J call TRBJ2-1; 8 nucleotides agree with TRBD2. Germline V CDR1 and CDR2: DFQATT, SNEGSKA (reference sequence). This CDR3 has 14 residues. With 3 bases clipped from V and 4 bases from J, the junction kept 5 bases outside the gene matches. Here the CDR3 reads CSASSGEGYNEQFF. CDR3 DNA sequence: TGCAGTGCTAGTAGCGGGGAGGGGTACAATGAGCAGTTCTTC.